This T cell receptor beta chain was sequenced in a study of shared clonotypes between healthy human individuals. At the level of the study: Ranging from 18 to 49 in age, donors were a couple of women and a few men.

CD45RA+ naive and CD45RA-negative memory subsets were separated from CD4+ cells. CDR3 length: 15 amino acids. The V gene end was trimmed by 6 bases and the J gene end by 8 bases; junction bases not matched to a gene: 12. Germline V gives CDR1 MDHEN, CDR2 SYDVKM. Several immunoSEQ plates received, in even portions, the genomic DNA of each subset. The authors' processing: With immunoSEQ giving junction-only sequences and no quality scores, filtering differed. Sequencing was performed with immunoSEQ multiplex PCR; in TCRdb, only in-frame clones are kept and a portion is missing. Clone size and V and J calls were adopted from that table, with D and trimming inferred from the DNA. The sample holds 500,000 to 550,000 clones, around 96% seen once.

The chain is built from TRBV28 and TRBJ2-1; 8 bases match TRBD1. This TCR was sampled from a woman aged 30 to 39 in good health. The sample taken for sequencing was naive CD4+ T cells sorted from blood. As to subset: CD45RA+ positively selected. CDR3 loop: CASSSPGQVGDEQFF. The DNA of the CDR3 is TGTGCCAGCAGCTCACCGGGACAGGTGGGGGATGAGCAGTTCTTC.